A single sample gave rise to the 14 T cell receptor beta chains below, sequenced in a study of shared clonotypes between healthy human individuals. The assay was immunoSEQ multiplex PCR, and TCRdb's table has in-frame clones only and misses some. Among hundreds of thousands of clones, more than 95% were seen once, and the ten largest hold 0.045% to 0.07%. Input material: naive CD4+ T cells sorted from blood. Sample subset: CD45RA+ positively selected. Source of these receptors: a woman aged 30 to 39 in good health.

CDR3 region: CASSEEGAGQPQHF. The DNA for the CDR3 is TGTGCCAGCAGTGAAGAGGGGGCCGGTCAGCCCCAGCATTTT. V and J are TRBV2 and TRBJ1-5, with 7 bases lining up with TRBD1. The CDR3 contains 14 residues. Trimming took 1 base from V and 6 from J; bases not matched to a gene: 3. From germline, CDR1 is SNHLY and CDR2 FYNNEI.

V and J are TRBV6-1 and TRBJ2-1, with D tentatively TRBD1 (6 bases). V gave up 6 bases and J gave up 5 bases, with 14 bases separating them. The CDR3 runs 14 residues. CDR1 and CDR2 from the germline V gene are MNHNS and SASEGT. The CDR3 nucleotides read TGTGCCAGCAGGGACGTACAGGGTGACAATGAGCAGTTCTTC. It encodes CASRDVQGDNEQFF.

This clone was picked up one time. This chain uses TRBV11-2 with TRBJ2-1; the D call may be TRBD1 or TRBD2 (5 bases each). V gave up 5 bases and J gave up 0 bases, with 14 bases separating them. The germline V gene has CDR1 SGHAT and CDR2 FQNNGV. The CDR3 covers 16 residues. Here the CDR3 reads CASSLGTDSSYNEQFF. CDR3 sequence (DNA): TGTGCCAGCAGCCTTGGGACCGACAGCTCCTACAATGAGCAGTTCTTC.

V usage is TRBV28 and J usage is TRBJ1-5, with 8 bases identical to TRBD1. The germline V gene has CDR1 MDHEN and CDR2 SYDVKM. With V trimmed by 7 bases and J by 2 bases, 16 bases remained unmatched. There are 18 residues in the CDR3. Here the CDR3 DNA reads TGTGCCAGCAACCTGCGGAAAACAGACAGGGGTCGCAATCAGCCCCAGCATTTT. It specifies CASNLRKTDRGRNQPQHF.

This chain links TRBV18 with TRBJ1-2, with TRBD1 identical over 9 bases. V lost 3 bases, J lost 5 bases, and 7 bases stayed unmatched. CDR3 length equals 15 residues. CDR1 and CDR2 from the germline V gene are KGHSH and LQKENI. The CDR3 sequence: CASSPPTGTGYGYTF. DNA for the CDR3: TGTGCCAGCTCACCTCCGACCGGGACAGGGTATGGCTACACCTTC.

The genes are TRBV5-1 and TRBJ2-3; TRBD2 aligns across 7 bases. The V and J ends lost 4 bases and 5 bases, in that order; junction bases with no gene match: 13. CDR3 length: 16 residues. Germline values: CDR1 SGHRS, CDR2 YFSETQ. The DNA for the CDR3 is TGCGCCAGCAGCCCCTATTCGGCGGGAGTGGGAGATACGCAGTATTTT. Amino acid sequence: CASSPYSAGVGDTQYF.

CDR3 DNA: TGTGCCAGCAGCAGGGGTGGAGAGACCCAGTACTTC. Its protein is CASSRGGETQYF. J is TRBJ2-5 and V is TRBV28, with D perhaps matching TRBD1 (6 bases). This CDR3 is 12 amino acids long. CDR1 is MDHEN and CDR2 is SYDVKM in the germline V gene. Trimming cost V 6 bases and J 4 bases, with 9 bases left between them.

V is TRBV4-1 and J is TRBJ2-1; 12 bases line up with TRBD2. The CDR3 runs to 15 residues. Germline V gene data show CDR1 as MGHRA and CDR2 as YSYEKL. J was trimmed by 6 bases and V by 10 bases; bases with no gene match: 10. The CDR3 DNA reads TGCGCCACCTCCCAAACTAGCGGGAGGCTCAATGAGCAGTTCTTC. It translates to CATSQTSGRLNEQFF.

The chain combines TRBV25-1 with TRBJ1-5; a possible D gene is TRBD1 (5 bases). Per the germline V gene, CDR1 is MGHDK and CDR2 is SYGVNS. The CDR3 is made up of 15 amino acids. Trimming shortened V by 4 bases and J by 0 bases, and 10 bases separated the two germline ends. The CDR3 nucleotides read TGTGCCAGCAGTGCTTGGGACGGTAGCAATCAGCCCCAGCATTTT. It is translated as CASSAWDGSNQPQHF.

V is TRBV10-1 and J is TRBJ2-2; D is undetermined. The germline CDR1 and CDR2 sequences are WNHNN and SYGVQD (reference sequence). V lost 6 bases and J lost 3, with 8 bases in between. The CDR3 has 13 residues. This chain's CDR3 is CASSPGDTGELFF. DNA for the CDR3: TGCGCCAGCAGCCCTGGAGACACCGGGGAGCTGTTTTTT.

The rearrangement uses TRBV9 and TRBJ1-4; 10 positions agree with TRBD1. This CDR3 has 16 residues. The germline V gene encodes CDR1 SGDLS and CDR2 YYNGEE. With V trimmed by 2 bases and J by 4 bases, 5 bases remained unmatched. The CDR3, as DNA: TGTGCCAGCAGCGTGGGACAGGGGACACATAATGAAAAACTGTTTTTT. Its protein product is CASSVGQGTHNEKLFF.

The chain links TRBV5-1 to TRBJ1-1; 10 nucleotides match TRBD1. The CDR3 contains 15 residues. Trimming removed 7 bases from V and 5 bases from J; junction bases left unmatched: 11. Looked up from germline, CDR1 is SGHRS and CDR2 is YFSETQ. The CDR3 DNA reads TGCGCCAGCCGACCGCCCGACAGGGGGCGGACTGAAGCTTTCTTT. Translation gives CASRPPDRGRTEAFF.

The V call is TRBV18, the J call TRBJ1-2, with 8 bases that match TRBD1. CDR3 size: 17 residues. The V gene end was trimmed by 4 bases and the J gene end by 0 bases; junction bases not matched to a gene: 10. Looked up from germline, CDR1 is KGHSH and CDR2 is LQKENI. CDR3 bases: TGTGCCAGCTCACTGGCGACAGGGGAACTGACTAACTATGGCTACACCTTC. This encodes CASSLATGELTNYGYTF.

The gene calls are TRBV5-1 and TRBJ2-2, with 10 bases fitting TRBD1. The CDR3 is 16 amino acids. CDR1 SGHRS and CDR2 YFSETQ come from the germline V gene. The ends lost 4 bases at V and 0 bases at J; junction bases unmatched: 3. The CDR3 region is CASSRDRGANTGELFF. CDR3 DNA: TGCGCCAGCAGCAGGGACAGGGGAGCGAACACCGGGGAGCTGTTTTTT. Using reference TRBV5-1 and TRBJ2-2 for the parts outside the CDR3, the full variable domain is KAGVTQTPRYLIKTRGQQVTLSCSPISGHRSVSWYQQTPGQGLQFLFEYFSETQRNKGNFPGRFSGRQFSNSRSEMNVSTLELGDSALYLCASSRDRGANTGELFFGEGSRLTVL.